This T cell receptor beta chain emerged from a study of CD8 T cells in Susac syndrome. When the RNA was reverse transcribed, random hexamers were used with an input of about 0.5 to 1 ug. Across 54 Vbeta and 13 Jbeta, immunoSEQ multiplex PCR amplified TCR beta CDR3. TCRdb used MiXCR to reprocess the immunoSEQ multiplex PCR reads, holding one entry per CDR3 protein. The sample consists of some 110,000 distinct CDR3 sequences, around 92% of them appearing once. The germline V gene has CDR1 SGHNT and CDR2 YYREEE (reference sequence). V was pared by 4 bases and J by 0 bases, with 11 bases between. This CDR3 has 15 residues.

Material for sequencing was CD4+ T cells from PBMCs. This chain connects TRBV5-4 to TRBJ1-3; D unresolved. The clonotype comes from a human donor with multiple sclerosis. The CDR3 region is CASSLTADSGNTIYF. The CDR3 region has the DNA TGTGCCAGCAGCCTCACTGCAGACTCTGGAAACACCATATATTTT.